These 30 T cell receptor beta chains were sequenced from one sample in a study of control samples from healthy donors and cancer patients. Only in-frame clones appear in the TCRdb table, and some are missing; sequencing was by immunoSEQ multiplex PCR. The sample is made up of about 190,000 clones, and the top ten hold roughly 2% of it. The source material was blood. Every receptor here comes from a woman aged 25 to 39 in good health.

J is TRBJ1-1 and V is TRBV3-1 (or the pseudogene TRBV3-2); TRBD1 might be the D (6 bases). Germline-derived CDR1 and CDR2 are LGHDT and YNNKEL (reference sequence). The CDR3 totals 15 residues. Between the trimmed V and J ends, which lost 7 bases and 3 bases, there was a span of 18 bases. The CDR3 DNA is TGTGCCAGCACCGAAACCGGAGGGGGGGACACTGAAGCTTTCTTT. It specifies CASTETGGGDTEAFF.

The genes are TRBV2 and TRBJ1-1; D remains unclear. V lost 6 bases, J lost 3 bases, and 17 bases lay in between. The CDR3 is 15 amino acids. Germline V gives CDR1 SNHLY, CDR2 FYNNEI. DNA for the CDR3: TGTGCCAGCAGGCCCGGTGGGGTGAGGGACACTGAAGCTTTCTTT. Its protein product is CASRPGGVRDTEAFF.

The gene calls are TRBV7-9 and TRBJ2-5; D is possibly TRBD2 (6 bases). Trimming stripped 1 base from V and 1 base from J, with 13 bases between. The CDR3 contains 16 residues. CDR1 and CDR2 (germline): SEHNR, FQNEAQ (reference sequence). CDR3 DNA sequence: TGTGCCAGCAGCTTAGTGGGCGGGGAGCCCCAAGAGACCCAGTACTTC. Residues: CASSLVGGEPQETQYF.

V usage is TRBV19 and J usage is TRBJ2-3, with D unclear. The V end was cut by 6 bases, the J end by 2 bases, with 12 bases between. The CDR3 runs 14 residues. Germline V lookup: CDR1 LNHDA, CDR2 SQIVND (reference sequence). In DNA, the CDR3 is TGTGCCAGTAGATGGGGTCCCTACACAGATACGCAGTATTTT. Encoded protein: CASRWGPYTDTQYF.

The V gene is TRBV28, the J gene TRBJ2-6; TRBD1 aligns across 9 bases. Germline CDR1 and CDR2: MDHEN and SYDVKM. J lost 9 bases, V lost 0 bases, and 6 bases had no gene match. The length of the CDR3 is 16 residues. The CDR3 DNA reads TGTGCCAGCAGTTTATGGGGACAGGGCAGGGGCAACGTCCTGACTTTC. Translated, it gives CASSLWGQGRGNVLTF.

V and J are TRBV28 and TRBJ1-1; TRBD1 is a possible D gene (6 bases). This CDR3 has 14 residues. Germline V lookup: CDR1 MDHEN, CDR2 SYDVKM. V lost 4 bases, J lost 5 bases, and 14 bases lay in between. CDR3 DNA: TGTGCCAGCAGTTCCTCAGGGGTTAAAACTGAAGCTTTCTTT. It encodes CASSSSGVKTEAFF.

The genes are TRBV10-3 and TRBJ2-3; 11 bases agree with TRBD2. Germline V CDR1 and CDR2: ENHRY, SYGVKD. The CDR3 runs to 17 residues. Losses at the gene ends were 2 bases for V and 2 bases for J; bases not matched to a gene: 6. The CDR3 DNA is TGTGCCATCAGTGAGGTGAAACTAGCGGGGGACACAGATACGCAGTATTTT. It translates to CAISEVKLAGDTDTQYF.

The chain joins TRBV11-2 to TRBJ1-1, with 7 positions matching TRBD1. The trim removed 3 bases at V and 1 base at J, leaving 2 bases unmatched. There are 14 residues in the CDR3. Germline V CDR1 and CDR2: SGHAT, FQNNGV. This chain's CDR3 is CASSFRDRNTEAFF. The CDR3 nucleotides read TGTGCCAGCAGCTTTCGGGACAGGAACACTGAAGCTTTCTTT.

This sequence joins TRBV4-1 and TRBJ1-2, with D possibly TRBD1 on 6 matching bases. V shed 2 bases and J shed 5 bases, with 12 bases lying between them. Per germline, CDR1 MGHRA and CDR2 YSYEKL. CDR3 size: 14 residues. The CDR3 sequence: CASSQWGARYGYTF. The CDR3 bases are TGCGCCAGCAGCCAATGGGGGGCAAGGTATGGCTACACCTTC.

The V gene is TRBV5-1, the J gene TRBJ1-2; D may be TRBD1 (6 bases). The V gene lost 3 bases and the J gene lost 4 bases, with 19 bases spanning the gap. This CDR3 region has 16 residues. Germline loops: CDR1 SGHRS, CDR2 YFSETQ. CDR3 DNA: TGCGCCAGCAGCTCCGGGAGGGCACAGGGCCTCTATGGCTACACCTTC. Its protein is CASSSGRAQGLYGYTF.

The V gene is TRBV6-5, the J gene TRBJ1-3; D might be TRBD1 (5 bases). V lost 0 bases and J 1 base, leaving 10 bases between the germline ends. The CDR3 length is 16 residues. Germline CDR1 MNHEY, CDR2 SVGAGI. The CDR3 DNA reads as TGTGCCAGCAGTTACTCGTGGGGGGGATCTGGAAACACCATATATTTT. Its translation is CASSYSWGGSGNTIYF.

The CDR3 DNA sequence: TGTGCCAGCAGTTTTATAGTTGAGGGTGAGCAGTTCTTC. Translated, it gives CASSFIVEGEQFF. The rearrangement uses TRBV12-3 or TRBV12-4 and TRBJ2-1; weak D call: TRBD2 (5 bases). V lost 3 bases to trimming and J lost 9 bases, with 12 bases between them. CDR3 length: 13 residues.

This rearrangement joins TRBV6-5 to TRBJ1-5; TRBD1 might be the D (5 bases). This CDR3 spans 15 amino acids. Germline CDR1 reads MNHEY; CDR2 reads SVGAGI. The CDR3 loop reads CASSAETASNQPQHF. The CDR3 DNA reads TGTGCTTCCAGCGCCGAGACAGCTAGCAATCAGCCCCAGCATTTT.

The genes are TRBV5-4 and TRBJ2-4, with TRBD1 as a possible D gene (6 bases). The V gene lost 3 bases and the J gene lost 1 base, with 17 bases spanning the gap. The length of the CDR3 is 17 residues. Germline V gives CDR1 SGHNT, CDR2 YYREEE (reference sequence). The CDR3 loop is CASSSLQGGMAKNIQYF. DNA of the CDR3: TGTGCCAGCAGCTCCCTACAGGGCGGAATGGCCAAAAACATTCAGTACTTC.

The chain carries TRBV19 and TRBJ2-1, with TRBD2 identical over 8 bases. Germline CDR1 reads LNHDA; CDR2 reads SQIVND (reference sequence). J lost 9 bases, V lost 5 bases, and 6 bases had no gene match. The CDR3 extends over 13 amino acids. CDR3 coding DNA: TGTGCCAGTAGTCCCGGGACTAGTAGTGAGCAGTTCTTC. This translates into CASSPGTSSEQFF.

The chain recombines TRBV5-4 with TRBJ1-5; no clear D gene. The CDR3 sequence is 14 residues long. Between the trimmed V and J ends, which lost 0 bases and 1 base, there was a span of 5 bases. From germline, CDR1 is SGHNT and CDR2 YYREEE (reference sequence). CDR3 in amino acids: CASSLDGSNQPQHF. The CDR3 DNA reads TGTGCCAGCAGCTTGGACGGGAGCAATCAGCCCCAGCATTTT.

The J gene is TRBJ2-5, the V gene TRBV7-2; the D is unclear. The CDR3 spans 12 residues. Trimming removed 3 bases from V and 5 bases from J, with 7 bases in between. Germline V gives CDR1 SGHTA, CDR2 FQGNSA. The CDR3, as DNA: TGTGCCAGCAGCTTTCCCCGGGAGACCCAGTACTTC. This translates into CASSFPRETQYF.

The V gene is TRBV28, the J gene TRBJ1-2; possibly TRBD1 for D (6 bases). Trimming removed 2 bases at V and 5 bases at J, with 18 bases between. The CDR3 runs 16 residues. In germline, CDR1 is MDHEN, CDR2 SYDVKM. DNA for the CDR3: TGTGCCAGCAGTTTAGACGCCACAGGGACTGGTTATGGCTACACCTTC. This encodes CASSLDATGTGYGYTF.

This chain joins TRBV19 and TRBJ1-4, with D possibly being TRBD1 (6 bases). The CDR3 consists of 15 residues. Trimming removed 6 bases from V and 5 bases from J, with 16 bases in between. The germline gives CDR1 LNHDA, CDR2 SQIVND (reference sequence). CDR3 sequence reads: CASSLPTGGNEKLFF. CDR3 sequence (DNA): TGTGCCAGTAGCCTCCCGACAGGCGGAAATGAAAAACTGTTTTTT.

The CDR3 is CASSSGGTGNTIYF. DNA of the CDR3: TGTGCCAGCAGTTCAGGGGGCACTGGAAACACCATATATTTT. The chain has TRBV6-5 and TRBJ1-3, with TRBD1 identical over 8 bases. This CDR3 contains 14 residues. Germline trimming cut 4 bases from V and 2 bases from J; bases unmatched to any gene: 1. Germline V CDR1 and CDR2: MNHEY, SVGAGI.

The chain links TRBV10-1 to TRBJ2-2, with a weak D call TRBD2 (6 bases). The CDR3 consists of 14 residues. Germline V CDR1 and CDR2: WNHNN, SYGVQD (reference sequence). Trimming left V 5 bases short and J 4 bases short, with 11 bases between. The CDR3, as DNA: TGCGCCAGCAGTCTAGCGCTGAGCACCGGGGAGCTGTTTTTT. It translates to CASSLALSTGELFF.

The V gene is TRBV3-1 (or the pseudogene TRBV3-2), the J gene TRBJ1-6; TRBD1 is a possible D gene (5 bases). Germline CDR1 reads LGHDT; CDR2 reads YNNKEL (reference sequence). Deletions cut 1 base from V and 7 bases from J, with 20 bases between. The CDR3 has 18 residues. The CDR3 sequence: CASSQAQQGTVRNSPLHF. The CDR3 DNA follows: TGTGCCAGCAGCCAAGCCCAGCAGGGAACCGTCAGAAATTCACCCCTCCACTTT.

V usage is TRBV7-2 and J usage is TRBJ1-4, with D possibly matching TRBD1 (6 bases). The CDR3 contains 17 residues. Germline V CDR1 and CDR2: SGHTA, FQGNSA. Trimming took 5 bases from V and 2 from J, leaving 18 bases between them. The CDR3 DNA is TGTGCCAGCAGCAAATCAGTCCTGGGGGCGACTAATGAAAAACTGTTTTTT. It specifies CASSKSVLGATNEKLFF.

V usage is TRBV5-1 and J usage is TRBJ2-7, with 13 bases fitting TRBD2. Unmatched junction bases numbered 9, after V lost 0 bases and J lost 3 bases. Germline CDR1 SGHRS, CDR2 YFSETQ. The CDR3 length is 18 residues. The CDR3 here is CASSLAGTSGAWGYEQYF. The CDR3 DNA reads TGCGCCAGCAGCTTGGCCGGGACTAGCGGGGCGTGGGGCTACGAGCAGTACTTC.

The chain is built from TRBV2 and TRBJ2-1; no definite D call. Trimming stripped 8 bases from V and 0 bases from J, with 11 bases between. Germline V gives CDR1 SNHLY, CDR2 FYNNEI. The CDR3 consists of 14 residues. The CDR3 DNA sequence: TGTGCCAGCGGGATACCCAGCTCCTACAATGAGCAGTTCTTC. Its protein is CASGIPSSYNEQFF.

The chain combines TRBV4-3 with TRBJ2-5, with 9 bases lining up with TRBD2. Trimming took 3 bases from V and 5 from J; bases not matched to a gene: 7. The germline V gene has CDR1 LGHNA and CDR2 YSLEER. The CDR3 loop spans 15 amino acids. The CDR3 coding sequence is TGCGCCAGCAGCCAGTCGGCGGGGGGGCATGAGACCCAGTACTTC. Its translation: CASSQSAGGHETQYF.

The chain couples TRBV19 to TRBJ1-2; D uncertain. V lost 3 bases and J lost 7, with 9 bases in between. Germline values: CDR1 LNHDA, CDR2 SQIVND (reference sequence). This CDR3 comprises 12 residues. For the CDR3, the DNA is TGTGCCAGTAGTATCGCGCCCGGTGGCTACACCTTC. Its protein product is CASSIAPGGYTF.

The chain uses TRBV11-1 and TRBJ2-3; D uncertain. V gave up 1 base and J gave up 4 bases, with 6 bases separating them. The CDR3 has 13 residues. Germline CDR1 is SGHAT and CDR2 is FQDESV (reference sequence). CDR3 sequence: CASSLEMPDTQYF. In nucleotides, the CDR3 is TGTGCCAGCAGCTTAGAGATGCCAGATACGCAGTATTTT.

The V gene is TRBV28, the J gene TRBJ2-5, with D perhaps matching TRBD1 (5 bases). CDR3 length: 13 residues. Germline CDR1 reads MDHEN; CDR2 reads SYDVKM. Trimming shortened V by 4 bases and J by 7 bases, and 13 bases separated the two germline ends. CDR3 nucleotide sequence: TGTGCCAGCAGTTCCAAGCCACAGGTGACCCAGTACTTC. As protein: CASSSKPQVTQYF.

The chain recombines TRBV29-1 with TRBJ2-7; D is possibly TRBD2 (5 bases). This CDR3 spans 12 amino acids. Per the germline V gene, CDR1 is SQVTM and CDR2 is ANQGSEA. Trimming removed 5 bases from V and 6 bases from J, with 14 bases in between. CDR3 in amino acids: CSVQRAPREQYF. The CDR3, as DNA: TGCAGCGTTCAGAGGGCCCCCCGCGAGCAGTACTTC.